This T cell receptor beta chain was documented in a study of blood T cell repertoires in COVID-19. Trimming took 6 bases from V and 9 from J; bases not matched to a gene: 9. In germline, CDR1 is SNHLY, CDR2 FYNNEI. CDR3 length equals 14 residues. The sample holds one count of this clone. Assay used: immunoSEQ multiplex PCR; TCRdb lists only in-frame clones, some missing. The sample lists a few hundred thousand clones; about 89% were seen once. This sequence originates from a woman younger than 45 who had recovered from COVID-19. The material sequenced was PBMCs or T cells enriched from blood (not recorded which). The V call is TRBV2, the J call TRBJ2-1; TRBD2 matches 9 bases. The CDR3 reads CASRGGVAGVEQFF. The DNA of the CDR3 is TGTGCCAGCAGGGGGGGCGTAGCGGGAGTTGAGCAGTTCTTC.